Listed below are T cell receptor beta chains from one sample, sequenced in a study of T cells in Graves' hyperthyroidism and ophthalmopathy. MiXCR, run by TCRdb on the multiplex PCR reads, gives a single entry per CDR3 protein. This sample carries around 610,000 distinct CDR3 sequences, about 15% of them seen once, and the ten largest clones take over 3.5%. Sequencing input: blood. These receptors were collected from a woman aged 40 to 50 with Graves' ophthalmopathy. CDR3s include the opening cysteine and the closing phenylalanine or tryptophan. Fields, in order: D gene, J gene, V gene, clone size, CDR3 protein, CDR3 DNA. D genes are given only for firm matches. The listing skips clone size in some rows; elsewhere it reads once, few, many or a size class.

>.|TRBJ2-7|TRBV6-2/TRBV6-3|many
CASSSPRDAIYEQYF
TGTGCCAGCAGTTCGCCCCGGGACGCCATCTACGAGCAGTACTTC
>.|TRBJ1-1|TRBV20-1|many
CSAMFREGTEAFF
TGCAGTGCTATGTTCAGGGAGGGAACTGAAGCTTTCTTT
>TRBD1|TRBJ1-5|TRBV10-1|many
CASNEGQGDDQPQHF
TGCGCCAGCAACGAGGGGCAGGGGGATGATCAGCCCCAGCATTTT
>TRBD2|TRBJ2-5|TRBV6-1|.
CASSELAGGWETQYF
TGTGCCAGCAGTGAACTAGCGGGAGGGTGGGAGACCCAGTACTTC
>TRBD1|TRBJ1-1|TRBV11-2|.
CASSLNRQGVAEAFF
TGTGCCAGCAGCCTAAACAGACAGGGGGTCGCTGAAGCTTTCTTT
>.|TRBJ1-1|TRBV3-1|.
CAAGDRASNTEAFF
TGTGCCGCGGGGGATAGGGCTTCGAACACTGAAGCTTTCTTT
>.|TRBJ2-2|TRBV11-1|.
CASSYHGTMNTGELFF
TGTGCCAGCAGCTACCACGGGACAATGAACACCGGGGAGCTGTTTTTT
>TRBD1|TRBJ1-3|TRBV7-8|once
CASSFDRAGGNTIYF
TGTGCCAGCAGCTTCGACAGGGCGGGGGGAAACACCATATATTTT
>.|TRBJ1-5|TRBV20-1|many
CSLRFSNQPQHF
TGCAGTTTACGGTTTAGCAATCAGCCCCAGCATTTT
>TRBD2|TRBJ2-7|TRBV7-2|many
CASSLAGDYEQYF
TGTGCCAGCAGTTTAGCGGGGGATTACGAGCAGTACTTC
>TRBD2|TRBJ2-2|TRBV11-1|few
CASSLGEGTTFTGELFF
TGTGCCAGCAGCTTAGGGGAAGGGACTACCTTCACCGGGGAGCTGTTTTTT
>TRBD2|TRBJ2-7|TRBV11-3|.
CASSAAVAGRDGQYF
TGTGCCAGCAGCGCAGCCGTAGCGGGCCGGGACGGGCAGTACTTC
>TRBD2|TRBJ2-2|TRBV12-3/TRBV12-4|.
CASSSLAGAKGTGELFF
TGTGCCAGCAGTTCCCTAGCGGGAGCAAAGGGGACCGGGGAGCTGTTTTTT
>.|TRBJ2-2|TRBV7-3|.
CASELRGAAPFGELFF
TGTGCCAGCGAGTTAAGGGGGGCGGCCCCATTCGGGGAGCTGTTTTTT
>.|TRBJ1-1|TRBV19|many
CASTLRGTEAFF
TGTGCCAGTACCTTGAGAGGCACTGAAGCTTTCTTT
>TRBD2|TRBJ2-7|TRBV7-8|many
CASSQTLPRGGSSYEQYF
TGTGCCAGCAGCCAAACCCTTCCACGCGGGGGGAGCTCCTACGAGCAGTACTTC
>.|TRBJ2-1|TRBV28|many
CASSPDPEVDEQFF
TGTGCCAGCAGTCCGGACCCGGAGGTCGATGAGCAGTTCTTC
>TRBD1|TRBJ2-5|TRBV10-3|few
CAISEKSGGTETQYF
TGTGCCATCAGTGAGAAGTCAGGGGGCACGGAGACCCAGTACTTC
>.|TRBJ2-7|TRBV20-1|many
CSAQQRTVSYEQYF
TGCAGTGCCCAACAGCGGACCGTATCCTACGAGCAGTACTTC
>TRBD1|TRBJ1-2|TRBV30|many
CAWSVDRVYYGYTF
TGTGCCTGGAGTGTCGACAGGGTGTACTATGGCTACACCTTC
>TRBD1|TRBJ2-5|TRBV5-1|many
CASSDRGQETQYF
TGCGCCAGCAGCGACAGGGGGCAAGAGACCCAGTACTTC
>TRBD1|TRBJ2-7|TRBV20-1|many
CSARSGDREFYEQYF
TGCAGTGCTAGATCCGGGGACAGGGAATTCTACGAGCAGTACTTC
>.|TRBJ2-7|TRBV2|many
CASSESSAGSYEQYF
TGTGCCAGCAGTGAGTCTAGCGCAGGCTCCTACGAGCAGTACTTC
>.|TRBJ2-5|TRBV5-1|.
CASKLGFGETQYF
TGCGCCAGCAAGTTAGGGTTCGGGGAGACCCAGTACTTC
>.|TRBJ1-5|TRBV28|many
CASSYGQNQPQHF
TGTGCCAGCAGTTATGGACAGAATCAGCCCCAGCATTTT
>.|TRBJ2-7|TRBV28|many
CASTTRAVEQYF
TGTGCCAGCACCACTCGGGCGGTTGAGCAGTACTTC
>TRBD2|TRBJ2-7|TRBV28|many
CASSSSRAGGDEQYF
TGTGCCAGCAGTTCCTCCAGAGCGGGAGGGGACGAGCAGTACTTC
>TRBD1|TRBJ1-2|TRBV6-1|many
CASSVDRGLRGYTF
TGTGCCAGCAGTGTCGACAGGGGGCTTCGTGGCTACACCTTC